The sequence of this T cell receptor (beta chain) was determined in a study of blood T cell repertoires in COVID-19 (dated by TCRdb to 2019 to 2021). Some background on the complete study: Samples covering the acute and convalescent phases of COVID-19 were provided by collaborators in the United States, Italy and Spain. The prospective study material was composed of cDNA or gDNA derived from T cells, B-cell-depleted T cells, or PBMCs. Deeply sampled blood TCRbeta repertoires from subjects exposed to, actively infected with, or recovered from COVID-19 were included in the dataset. A freely available public database, intended as a resource for researchers studying the immune response to SARS-CoV-2, is where the repertoires were released. The samples were drawn from the first 160 participants of the ongoing ImmuneRACE study and from 950 to 1,500 subjects provided by 6 global collaborators. Sample metadata almost always included a de-identified subject ID, COVID-19 status, age in years and sex. Where HLA class I and class II types were available, the types were taken from metadata supplied by the sample provider, not from assay-based typing. Study-wide conclusions, independent of this receptor: The amount of clinical and demographic metadata varied by source and participant and was provided uncurated.

The immunoSEQ Assay, a bias-controlled multiplex PCR, was used to amplify TCRbeta CDR3 regions from genomic DNA. Under the source paper's analysis protocol: Within the assay, amplification of reference gene primers was used to estimate how many nucleated cells each sample contained. To quantify the absolute abundance of each unique TCRbeta CDR3 rearrangement, sequence reads were collapsed and filtered. For each sample, productive Simpson clonality was calculated by taking the square root of Simpson's diversity index across productive rearrangements. Not all clones reach the TCRdb copy of this immuneACCESS table, which keeps in-frame sequences only. Checked studies attribute under half of the gap to unresolved V genes and leave the rest unexplained. The V and J calls and clone size were taken over from that table, and D and trimming were inferred from the DNA. The sample table holds roughly 260,000 clones, of which just over 90% were seen once. The top ten clones comprise approximately 1.9% of the sample.

The germline V gene (reference sequence) provides CDR1 SGHKS and CDR2 YYEKEE. From cysteine to phenylalanine, the CDR3 is 13 amino acids long. Just the 39-base CDR3 DNA is kept, in frame starting at base 1. V and J are truncated by 6 bases and 3 bases respectively, leaving an intervening sequence of 12 bases. In regard to this clone: The antigen it binds to is not known. No base quality information exists; no much larger clone differs at one position.

Participants in the prospective study were enrolled through a virtual design, were aged roughly 18 to 90 years, and lived in 24 United States geographic areas. In the prospective study, cohorts were assigned on the basis of participant-reported clinical history obtained from a screening survey and a study questionnaire. For ImmuneRACE Cohort 3, a participant was defined as recovered based on two consecutive negative NP/OP PCR tests, clearance by a healthcare professional, or resolution of symptoms. In the prospective study, whole blood, serum and a nasopharyngeal or oropharyngeal swab were collected from each participant by mobile phlebotomists. Over a roughly 2-month period, participants in the prospective study had the option of providing additional blood draws and questionnaires. Blood samples from the prospective study were shipped frozen or at room temperature prior to DNA extraction.

This receptor was obtained from a woman aged 18-29 years who had recovered from COVID-19. The V gene is TRBV5-5 and the J gene is TRBJ1-2; no D segment can be confidently identified. The material sequenced was PBMCs or T cells enriched from blood (not recorded which). The sequenced DNA: TGTGCCAGCACGCACGGCGCGGACTATGGCTACACCTTC. Translated, it reads CASTHGADYGYTF.